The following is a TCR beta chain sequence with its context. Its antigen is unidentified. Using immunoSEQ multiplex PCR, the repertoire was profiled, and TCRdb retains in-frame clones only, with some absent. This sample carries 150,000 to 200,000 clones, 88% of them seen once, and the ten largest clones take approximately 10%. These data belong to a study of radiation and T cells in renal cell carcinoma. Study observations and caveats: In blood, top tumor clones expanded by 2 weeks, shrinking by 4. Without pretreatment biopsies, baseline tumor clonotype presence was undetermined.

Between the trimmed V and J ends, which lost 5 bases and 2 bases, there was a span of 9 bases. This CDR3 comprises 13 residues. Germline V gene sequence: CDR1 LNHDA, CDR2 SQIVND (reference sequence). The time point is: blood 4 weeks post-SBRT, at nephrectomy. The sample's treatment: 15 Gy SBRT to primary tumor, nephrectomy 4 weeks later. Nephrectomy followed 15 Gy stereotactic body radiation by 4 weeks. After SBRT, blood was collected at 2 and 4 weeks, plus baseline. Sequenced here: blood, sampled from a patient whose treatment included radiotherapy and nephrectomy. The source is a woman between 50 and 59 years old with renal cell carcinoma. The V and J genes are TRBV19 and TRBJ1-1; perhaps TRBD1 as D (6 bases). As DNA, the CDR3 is TGTGCCAGTAGTGGGACACTTAACACTGAAGCTTTCTTT. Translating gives CASSGTLNTEAFF.